The 15 T cell receptor beta chains reported below all come from one sample, sequenced in a study of cytomegalovirus exposure and HLA in healthy donors. It was with 60 Vbeta and 13 Jbeta primers that the PCR ran. Clones were sequenced by immunoSEQ multiplex PCR, and TCRdb holds only the in-frame ones, with some missing. Of about 160,000 clones detected, approximately 78% appear once; the ten largest clones hold about 0.89%. The specimen was PBMCs. These receptors originate from a girl aged 2 to 9 in good health and CMV-seropositive.

The chain employs TRBV2 and TRBJ1-2; perhaps TRBD1 as D (5 bases). The CDR3 length is 13 residues. V gave up 5 bases and J gave up 10 bases, with 17 bases separating them. Germline CDR1 SNHLY, CDR2 FYNNEI. Here the CDR3 DNA reads TGTGCCAGCAGTCGGGTCAGGGAGGCAACCTACACCTTC. Residues: CASSRVREATYTF.

The chain joins TRBV29-1 to TRBJ2-7; TRBD1 is a possible D gene (9 bases). The V end lost 1 base, the J end lost 6 bases, and 16 bases lay between the germline ends. This CDR3 comprises 14 residues. The germline V gene has CDR1 SQVTM and CDR2 ANQGSEA. In nucleotides, the CDR3 is TGCAGCGTTGAAGTAGCGGGACAGGGATCCGAGCAGTACTTC. The encoded protein is CSVEVAGQGSEQYF.

This clone was counted only a few times. The V gene is TRBV5-1, the J gene TRBJ1-1; 8 bases align to TRBD1. This CDR3 comprises 11 residues. Germline-derived CDR1 and CDR2 are SGHRS and YFSETQ. The J segment lost 14 bases and the V segment lost 0 bases, leaving 3 bases of the junction unmatched. The CDR3 DNA reads as TGCGCCAGCAGCTTGGGACAGGGGAGGTTCTTT. It codes for CASSLGQGRFF.

The CDR3 DNA sequence: TGCGCCAGCAGCCTTTCGACTAGCGGAAAGCTATATACGCAGTATTTT. Encoded protein: CASSLSTSGKLYTQYF. This rearrangement joins TRBV4-1 to TRBJ2-3; 9 bases match TRBD2. With 4 bases clipped from V and 7 bases from J, the junction kept 12 bases outside the gene matches. Germline CDR1 is MGHRA and CDR2 is YSYEKL. This CDR3 contains 16 residues.

The V and J genes are TRBV6-6 and TRBJ2-7; 12 bases map to TRBD1. Germline V gene data show CDR1 as MNHNY and CDR2 as SVGAGI (reference sequence). With 0 bases clipped from V and 11 bases from J, the junction kept 5 bases outside the gene matches. The CDR3 has 14 amino acids. The CDR3 sequence: CASSYSGTGGVKYF. CDR3 coding DNA: TGTGCCAGCAGTTACTCGGGGACAGGGGGCGTCAAGTACTTC.

This clone was counted only a few times. At the DNA level, this CDR3 is encoded by other sequences in the same sample as well. The chain combines TRBV30 with TRBJ1-5; unclear D gene. The germline CDR1 and CDR2 sequences are GTSNPN and SVGIG (reference sequence). This CDR3 spans 15 amino acids. V was pared by 0 bases and J by 0 bases, with 9 bases between. The CDR3 DNA reads TGTGCCTGGAGTGTAGGCGGAAATAGCAATCAGCCCCAGCATTTT. It translates to CAWSVGGNSNQPQHF.

This clone has only a few counts. This chain joins TRBV2 and TRBJ1-3, with 9 positions matching TRBD1. V shed 6 bases, J shed 3 bases, and the junction held 6 bases outside the gene matches. From germline, CDR1 is SNHLY and CDR2 FYNNEI. This CDR3 region has 15 residues. This CDR3 reads CASRVTGGGGNTIYF. The CDR3 DNA sequence: TGTGCCAGCAGAGTAACAGGGGGCGGTGGAAACACCATATATTTT. The full variable domain, with the rest looked up from reference TRBV2 and TRBJ1-3, is EPEVTQTPSHQVTQMGQEVILRCVPISNHLYFYWYRQILGQKVEFLVSFYNNEISEKSEIFDDQFSVERPDGSNFTLKIRSTKLEDSAMYFCASRVTGGGGNTIYFGEGSWLTVV.

This chain joins TRBV4-1 and TRBJ2-3; D is uncertain. The CDR3 covers 16 residues. Germline V gene sequence: CDR1 MGHRA, CDR2 YSYEKL. V was cut by 0 bases and J by 1 base, with 11 bases left in between. The CDR3 sequence: CASSQERTSRTDTQYF. The CDR3 nucleotides are TGCGCCAGCAGCCAAGAAAGAACGAGCCGCACAGATACGCAGTATTTT.

The chain employs TRBV19 and TRBJ2-2; 7 bases are a match to TRBD1. CDR1 and CDR2 from the germline V gene are LNHDA and SQIVND (reference sequence). This CDR3 region has 17 residues. The ends lost 6 bases at V and 0 bases at J; junction bases unmatched: 10. The CDR3 is CASRTGQYQTNTGELFF. The CDR3 nucleotides read TGTGCCAGTAGAACGGGACAGTACCAAACGAACACCGGGGAGCTGTTTTTT.

The V call is TRBV19, the J call TRBJ2-2; no clear D. The V gene lost 5 bases and the J gene lost 7 bases, with 29 bases spanning the gap. Germline V CDR1 and CDR2: LNHDA, SQIVND (reference sequence). This CDR3 is 19 amino acids long. This chain's CDR3 is CASSLGLTSISLRRGELFF. The DNA for the CDR3 is TGTGCCAGTAGTTTAGGCTTGACCAGCATTTCACTAAGACGCGGGGAGCTGTTTTTT.

This chain uses TRBV6-1 with TRBJ2-7, with 9 nucleotides matching TRBD2. Germline CDR1 and CDR2: MNHNS and SASEGT. The trim removed 5 bases at V and 7 bases at J, leaving 12 bases unmatched. This CDR3 has 15 residues. CDR3 loop: CASSISGSLIGEQYF. In DNA form, the CDR3 reads TGTGCCAGCAGTATTAGCGGGAGCCTAATAGGGGAGCAGTACTTC.

The V gene is TRBV11-2, the J gene TRBJ2-5; TRBD2 aligns across 11 bases. With V trimmed by 5 bases and J by 4 bases, 6 bases remained unmatched. The length of the CDR3 is 15 residues. The V gene's germline CDR1 is SGHAT and CDR2 FQNNGV. In nucleotides, the CDR3 is TGTGCCAGCAGCACACTAGCGGGAGTGATAGAGACCCAGTACTTC. This encodes CASSTLAGVIETQYF. Full variable domain (missing parts from reference TRBV11-2 and TRBJ2-5): EAGVAQSPRYKIIEKRQSVAFWCNPISGHATLYWYQQILGQGPKLLIQFQNNGVVDDSQLPKDRFSAERLKGVDSTLKIQPAKLEDSAVYLCASSTLAGVIETQYFGPGTRLLVL.

The chain is built from TRBV4-1 and TRBJ1-5; 7 bases line up with TRBD1. There are 17 residues in the CDR3. CDR1 MGHRA and CDR2 YSYEKL come from the germline V gene. After removal of 1 base from V and 5 bases from J, the junction contained 11 bases not matched to a gene. The CDR3, as DNA: TGCGCCAGCAGCCAAGCTAGGTCCGGACAGGAGTATCAGCCCCAGCATTTT. It codes for CASSQARSGQEYQPQHF.

This clone has a single count. No conserved phenylalanine or tryptophan is present at the end of the CDR3, so a read error is the likely explanation. The chain couples TRBV6-6 to TRBJ1-2; 8 nucleotides match TRBD1. Germline assignment: CDR1 MNHNY and CDR2 SVGAGI (reference sequence). Trimming removed 0 bases from V and 6 bases from J; junction bases left unmatched: 6. The length of the CDR3 is 15 residues. The CDR3 DNA sequence: TGTGCCAGCAGTTACTCGTCAGGGGGCGATAATGGCTACACCCTC. It encodes CASSYSSGGDNGYTL.

This sequence joins TRBV4-1 and TRBJ1-1, with TRBD1 matching over 10 bases. This CDR3 is 17 amino acids long. Germline CDR1 and CDR2: MGHRA and YSYEKL. V lost 1 base, J lost 1 base, and 6 bases stayed unmatched. Here the CDR3 reads CASSQGTGGRRNTEAFF. In nucleotides, the CDR3 is TGCGCCAGCAGCCAAGGGACAGGGGGAAGGCGGAACACTGAAGCTTTCTTT.